A selection of T cell receptor beta chains follows, all from one sample in a study of human thymus T cells. Profiling relied on immunoSEQ multiplex PCR, and the TCRdb table lists in-frame clones only, not all of them. The sample holds some 80,000 clones; around 96% are singletons and the top ten take roughly 0.031%. Sequencing was done on a sample of thymus tissue. These receptor sequences come from a boy under two years old with a congenital heart defect but otherwise immunologically healthy. Both conserved end residues are part of each CDR3. The D gene is left open where the match is weak. Rows may omit the clone size; those that give it use once, few, many or a size class.

v_call	clone_size	j_call	d_call	cdr3_nt	cdr3_aa
TRBV5-6	NA	TRBJ1-6	NA	TGTGCCAGCAGCTTGGCCAGGGGTTGGAGCTCCTATAATTCACCCCTCCACTTT	CASSLARGWSSYNSPLHF
TRBV25-1	NA	TRBJ1-2	NA	TGTGCCAGCAGCCTTATTATTTCGACCCCTCCGGGGAGCTACACCTTC	CASSLIISTPPGSYTF
TRBV5-8	NA	TRBJ1-5	NA	TGTGCCAGCAGCATTATAAGTCAGCCCCAGCATTTT	CASSIISQPQHF
TRBV10-3	once	TRBJ2-6	NA	TGTGCCATCAGTGATTCGGTGTGGACAATTAGCTCTGGGGCCAACGTCCTGACTTTC	CAISDSVWTISSGANVLTF
TRBV5-5	once	TRBJ1-1	NA	TGTGCCAGCAGCTTGAGAGGGAAGAAAACTGAAGCTTTCTTT	CASSLRGKKTEAFF
TRBV25-1	NA	TRBJ2-5	TRBD1	TGTGCCAGGGACAGGAAAGAGACCCAGTACTTC	CARDRKETQYF
TRBV7-8	NA	TRBJ2-5	TRBD2	TGTGCCAGCAGCTTCAGACTAGCGGGGCCTCAAGAGACCCAGTACTTC	CASSFRLAGPQETQYF
TRBV18	NA	TRBJ2-1	TRBD2	TGTGCCAGCTCACCACTCTTGATAACGGGGGGTTACCCCAATGAGCAGTTCTTC	CASSPLLITGGYPNEQFF
TRBV4-1	NA	TRBJ1-1	NA	TGCGCCAGCAGCCAAGACCTCACCGGGGGGAGGAACACTGAAGCTTTCTTT	CASSQDLTGGRNTEAFF
TRBV4-1	NA	TRBJ2-3	NA	TGCGCCAGCAGCCAAGATTTAGGGCGGCCCGCCACAGATACGCAGTATTTT	CASSQDLGRPATDTQYF
TRBV7-9	once	TRBJ2-3	NA	TGTGCCAGCAGTCACAGGGATGAAGGCACAGATACGCAGTATTTT	CASSHRDEGTDTQYF
TRBV14	NA	TRBJ1-6	TRBD1	TGTGCCAGCAGCCTGGGGACAGGAGGTGAATCACCCCTCCACTTT	CASSLGTGGESPLHF
TRBV6-4	once	TRBJ2-5	TRBD2	TGTGCCCCCAAGGGACTAGAATCATCGAAGGGGACCCAGTACTTC	CAPKGLESSKGTQYF
TRBV7-2	NA	TRBJ1-5	NA	TGTGCCAGCAGCTCCGGAGGACCCCAGCATTTT	CASSSGGPQHF
TRBV2	NA	TRBJ2-7	NA	TGTGCCAGCAGCTCAACAGGGACTACAAAATCCTACGAGCAGTACTTC	CASSSTGTTKSYEQYF
TRBV18	NA	TRBJ2-1	NA	TGTGCCAGCTCACAGGACAGAGCCTTAGGGGGCTACAATGAGCAGTTCTTC	CASSQDRALGGYNEQFF
TRBV4-2	NA	TRBJ2-7	TRBD2	TGTGCCAGCAGCTTGTTTACCCCACTACTAGCGGGTCTACCCTACGAGCAGTACTTC	CASSLFTPLLAGLPYEQYF
TRBV4-1	NA	TRBJ2-1	TRBD2	TGCGCCAGCAGGCAAGATATGACTAGCGGGAGGGACACTCAGCAGTTCTTC	CASRQDMTSGRDTQQFF
TRBV4-3	NA	TRBJ2-2	NA	TGCGCCAGCAGCCAATTACCCCGGACAGTCCCCGGGGAGCTGTTTTTT	CASSQLPRTVPGELFF
TRBV19	NA	TRBJ2-3	NA	TGTGCCAGTAGTTCCGCACGCCCGACGGCCAGACTAATCGTTGGCACAGATACGCAGTATTTT	CASSSARPTARLIVGTDTQYF
TRBV7-3	NA	TRBJ2-5	NA	TGTGCCAGCAGCTTAGGACTTATTCCCCAGTACTTC	CASSLGLIPQYF
TRBV5-4	NA	TRBJ1-2	NA	TGTGCCAGCAGCCTTCCCGAACCTACCTGGGCGAATGGCTACACCTTC	CASSLPEPTWANGYTF
TRBV7-9	NA	TRBJ1-1	NA	TGTGCCAGCAGCCCCCTTGACACAGGTGGCCGGGGGCCTTTCTTT	CASSPLDTGGRGPFF
TRBV5-1	NA	TRBJ2-5	NA	TGCGCCAGCCGGCAGGGGAACCGAGGGGAGACCCAGTACTTC	CASRQGNRGETQYF
TRBV9	NA	TRBJ2-3	TRBD2	TGTGCCAGCAGCGTAGTAGCGGGGGATACGCAGTATTTT	CASSVVAGDTQYF
TRBV4-3	NA	TRBJ1-2	TRBD1	TGCGCCAGCAGCCCCTACATCGACAGGGGGGATGGCTACACCTTC	CASSPYIDRGDGYTF
TRBV6-1	NA	TRBJ2-5	NA	TGTGCCAGCAGCCGCCAAGAGACCCAGTACTTC	CASSRQETQYF
TRBV15	NA	TRBJ2-7	NA	TGTGCCACCAGCAGGGGCCCCTGGACCGGGATCTACGAGCAGTACTTC	CATSRGPWTGIYEQYF
TRBV5-1	NA	TRBJ2-3	NA	TGCGCCAGCAGCTTGGTCGACGGCACAGATACGCAGTATTTT	CASSLVDGTDTQYF
TRBV19	NA	TRBJ1-6	TRBD1	TGTGCCAGTAGTACCGACTCTCCGGGACAGGGGAGTTCACCCCTCCACTTT	CASSTDSPGQGSSPLHF
TRBV5-6	NA	TRBJ2-5	NA	TGTGCCAGCAGCTACAGGACAGTACAAGAGACCCAGTACTTC	CASSYRTVQETQYF
TRBV4-3	NA	TRBJ1-2	NA	TGCGCCAGCAGCATCGGAGCGGAAAATGGCTACACCTTC	CASSIGAENGYTF
TRBV29-1	NA	TRBJ1-2	TRBD1	TGCAGCGTTGAAGAGAGGGGGCTTTCCCCTGGCGGCTACACCTTC	CSVEERGLSPGGYTF
TRBV10-3	once	TRBJ1-2	NA	TGTGCCATCAGTGAGAAAGGGGAGAGGACCTTC	CAISEKGERTF
TRBV10-2	NA	TRBJ2-1	NA	TGCGCCAGCAGCGTGCTCCAGGGGTGGGTATTTAATGAGCAGTTCTTC	CASSVLQGWVFNEQFF
TRBV4-3	NA	TRBJ1-2	NA	TGCGCCAGCAGCCAAGATAACAGACCAACCAACTATGGCTACACCTTC	CASSQDNRPTNYGYTF
TRBV10-3	NA	TRBJ1-3	NA	TGTGCCATCAGTGAGATAGGGACTTCTGGAAACACCATATATTTT	CAISEIGTSGNTIYF
TRBV2	NA	TRBJ2-7	NA	TGTGCCAGCAGTGTCGGATCTGAAGGAAAGGGGATCGCCTACGAGCAGTACTTC	CASSVGSEGKGIAYEQYF
TRBV5-1	NA	TRBJ1-1	TRBD1	TGCGCCAGCAGAGTCAGGGGGATTAGCGCTGAAGCTTTCTTT	CASRVRGISAEAFF
TRBV12-2	NA	TRBJ2-1	NA	TGTGCAAGTCGCTCGCCTTTACTAGCGACCGCCCTCGATGAGCAGTTCTTC	CASRSPLLATALDEQFF
TRBV18	NA	TRBJ1-5	NA	TGTGCCAGCTCACCCCGAGGAGGGGGTAAAATTAGCAATCAGCCCCAGCATTTT	CASSPRGGGKISNQPQHF
TRBV4-2	NA	TRBJ2-2	TRBD1	TGTGCCAGCAGCCCGGGACAGGGCACCGGGGAGCTGTTTTTT	CASSPGQGTGELFF
TRBV5-5	once	TRBJ1-2	NA	TGTGCCAGCAGCTTGGTAGTATCGTGTCAGTCCTATGGCTACACCTTC	CASSLVVSCQSYGYTF
TRBV5-8	NA	TRBJ2-5	TRBD2	TGTGCCAGCAGCTATCCGCCCGGGACTAGCAGAATCCAAGAGACCCAGTACTTC	CASSYPPGTSRIQETQYF
TRBV6-1	NA	TRBJ2-5	TRBD1	TGTGCCAGCACCCCGGGACAGGAGGAAGAGACCCAGTACTTC	CASTPGQEEETQYF
TRBV6-4	NA	TRBJ2-2	TRBD1	TGTGCCAGCAGTGAGTCGGGGACAGGGCCTAACACCGGGGAGCTGTTTTTT	CASSESGTGPNTGELFF
TRBV23-1	NA	TRBJ2-5	TRBD1	TGCGCCAGCGAACGACAGGGGGCGGGGGAGACCCAGTACTTC	CASERQGAGETQYF
TRBV6-1	NA	TRBJ1-5	NA	TGTGCCAGCGACGACAGTAATAGCAATCAGCCCCAGCATTTT	CASDDSNSNQPQHF
TRBV5-1	NA	TRBJ1-1	NA	TGCGCCAGCAGCTCCGACATGAACACTGAAGCTTTCTTT	CASSSDMNTEAFF
TRBV5-1	NA	TRBJ2-3	TRBD1	TGCGCCAGCAGCTTGTTTCCGGGACAGGGGGCGCTTACAGATACGCAGTATTTT	CASSLFPGQGALTDTQYF
TRBV28	NA	TRBJ2-7	NA	TGTGCCAGCAGCCAACAGGGAATCCATCCCTACGAGCAGTACTTC	CASSQQGIHPYEQYF
TRBV6-5	NA	TRBJ1-3	NA	TGTGCCAGCAGTTACAGTCTTCCGAACTCTGGAAACACCATATATTTT	CASSYSLPNSGNTIYF
TRBV6-6	NA	TRBJ2-7	TRBD1	TGTGCCAGCAGTTACTCCGGGGACAGGGGGTACGAGCAGTACTTC	CASSYSGDRGYEQYF
TRBV7-2	NA	TRBJ2-5	TRBD2	TGTGCCAGCGGCCCTCCCTTGGCGGGGGATCAAGAGACCCAGTACTTC	CASGPPLAGDQETQYF
TRBV5-6	once	TRBJ2-7	TRBD2	TGTGCCAGCAGCTCGGCCACCTTAGCGGGGGGGCCAGGGTACGAGCAGTACTTC	CASSSATLAGGPGYEQYF
TRBV10-1	NA	TRBJ2-3	TRBD2	TGCGCCAGCAGTGAGTCGTGGCGGGAGAGGGGTACAGATACGCAGTATTTT	CASSESWRERGTDTQYF
TRBV28	NA	TRBJ1-2	NA	TGTGCCAGCAGAACTCCCCCGGGGCCCGAGGGCTATGGCTACACCTTC	CASRTPPGPEGYGYTF
TRBV7-9	NA	TRBJ2-7	TRBD1	TGTGCCAGCAGCTTAGCAGCACAGGGGCGAAGGTACGAGCAGTACTTC	CASSLAAQGRRYEQYF
TRBV5-4	NA	TRBJ1-1	NA	TGTGCCAGCAGCTTGGACACTGAAGCTTTCTTT	CASSLDTEAFF